A single sample is the source of the 22 T cell receptor beta chains below, sequenced in a study of identical twins. TCRdb re-called the 5' RACE reads with MiXCR, one entry per CDR3 protein. This sample has approximately 700,000 distinct CDR3 sequences; approximately 6% occur once, and the top ten carry approximately 2%. Input material: naive T cells sorted from blood. Receptors originate from a man younger than 30 in good health.

This clonotype has just a few counts. The chain carries TRBV4-3 and TRBJ2-6, with a weak D call TRBD1 (5 bases). Germline CDR1 is LGHNA and CDR2 is YSLEER. With 2 bases removed from V and 0 bases from J, the gap between germline ends came to 11 bases. The CDR3 extends over 17 amino acids. The CDR3 here is CASSQPSQASGANVLTF. As DNA, the CDR3 is TGCGCCAGCAGCCAACCGTCACAGGCCTCTGGGGCCAACGTCCTGACTTTC.

This chain joins TRBV19 and TRBJ1-1; TRBD1 is a possible D gene (5 bases). CDR3 length: 13 residues. V was trimmed by 7 bases and J by 5 bases, leaving 14 bases between them. CDR1 is LNHDA, CDR2 SQIVND, per germline (reference sequence). The CDR3 is CASTRALDTEAFF. As DNA, the CDR3 is TGTGCCAGTACCAGGGCCTTGGATACTGAAGCTTTCTTT.

This clonotype was counted ten times or more. This chain uses TRBV7-9 with TRBJ1-4; no reliable D call. Germline CDR1 reads SEHNR; CDR2 reads FQNEAQ (reference sequence). The CDR3 totals 12 residues. Trimming cost V 5 bases and J 8 bases, with 9 bases left between them. The CDR3 region is CASSPEVEKLFF. CDR3 nucleotide sequence: TGTGCCAGCAGCCCGGAGGTGGAAAAACTGTTTTTT.

This clonotype was counted ten times or more. The CDR3 is CAISELKWVAGISYEQYF. The CDR3, as DNA: TGTGCCATCAGTGAGCTAAAGTGGGTAGCGGGGATCTCCTACGAGCAGTACTTC. The chain employs TRBV10-3 and TRBJ2-7, with 8 bases matching TRBD2. The germline gives CDR1 ENHRY, CDR2 SYGVKD. V was pared by 2 bases and J by 0 bases, with 12 bases of the junction left unmatched. The length of the CDR3 is 18 residues.

This clonotype was seen many times. Here the CDR3 reads CASSSLGDTTYEQYF. CDR3 sequence (DNA): TGTGCCAGCAGTTCACTCGGGGACACCACCTACGAGCAGTACTTC. The chain links TRBV28 to TRBJ2-7; the D gene is possibly TRBD1 (6 bases). Trimming pared 4 bases from V and 2 bases from J, leaving 15 bases between. The CDR3 is 15 residues long. Germline V CDR1 and CDR2: MDHEN, SYDVKM.

This clonotype was seen only a few times. The genes are TRBV12-5 and TRBJ2-5; a possible D gene is TRBD1 (6 bases). The V gene lost 6 bases and the J gene lost 2 bases, with 10 bases spanning the gap. The CDR3 runs to 13 residues. Germline V gene lookup returns CDR1 LGHNT and CDR2 FRNRAP. CDR3 residues: CASGRTEQETQYF. The CDR3 DNA is TGTGCTAGTGGCAGGACAGAACAAGAGACCCAGTACTTC.

At least ten counts were recorded for this clonotype. The V and J genes are TRBV29-1 and TRBJ1-4; D is perhaps TRBD1 (5 bases). V was clipped by 5 bases and J by 3 bases, with 10 bases between them. Per germline, CDR1 SQVTM and CDR2 ANQGSEA. CDR3 length equals 13 residues. The CDR3 DNA follows: TGCAGCGTTCTCGGGGACTCTAATGAAAAACTGTTTTTT. Translating it yields CSVLGDSNEKLFF.

This clonotype appeared many times. The chain employs TRBV7-8 and TRBJ2-3; 9 bases agree with TRBD1. CDR1 is SGHVS, CDR2 FQNEAQ, per germline. J was trimmed by 5 bases and V by 0 bases; bases with no gene match: 6. There are 16 residues in the CDR3. The CDR3 loop is CASSLAGTGTGDTQYF. In nucleotides, the CDR3 is TGTGCCAGCAGCTTAGCCGGGACAGGGACTGGAGATACGCAGTATTTT.

This clonotype was seen repeatedly, ten times or more. The V and J genes are TRBV7-9 and TRBJ2-1; 11 nucleotides agree with TRBD2. Germline V gene lookup returns CDR1 SEHNR and CDR2 FQNEAQ (reference sequence). V shed 7 bases and J 6 bases; nucleotides not matched to a gene: 11. This CDR3 has 16 residues. The DNA for the CDR3 is TGTGCCAGCACCATTACTAGCGGGAGCTTGAGCAATGAGCAGTTCTTC. It yields the protein CASTITSGSLSNEQFF.

The chain carries TRBV5-1 and TRBJ2-7; D is perhaps TRBD1 or TRBD2 (5 bases each). Germline values: CDR1 SGHRS, CDR2 YFSETQ. This CDR3 has 14 residues. Trimming cost V 0 bases and J 2 bases, with 9 bases left between them. The CDR3 region has the DNA TGCGCCAGCAGCTTGGCGGGGCGGACCTACGAGCAGTACTTC. Translation gives CASSLAGRTYEQYF.

This clonotype came up many times. The chain joins TRBV12-3 or TRBV12-4 to TRBJ2-1; a weak D match, TRBD2 (5 bases). The CDR3 has 15 residues. V dropped 7 bases and J dropped 7 bases, with 20 bases sitting between them. The CDR3 region has the DNA TGTGCCAGCACTCCACCTCGAGGGAGCCATAATGAGCAGTTCTTC. This sequence encodes CASTPPRGSHNEQFF.

The rearrangement uses TRBV27 and TRBJ1-1; a possible D gene is TRBD1 (5 bases). Germline loops: CDR1 MNHEY, CDR2 SMNVEV (reference sequence). The CDR3 totals 14 residues. Trimming removed 7 bases at V and 6 bases at J, with 18 bases between. The DNA for the CDR3 is TGTGCCAGCAATACACGATACAGGTTTTCTGAAGCTTTCTTT. The encoded protein is CASNTRYRFSEAFF.

This clonotype has only a few counts. CDR3 nucleotide sequence: TGTGCCAGCAGCACCCCGGGACAGGGGAACACTGAAGCTTTCTTT. It encodes CASSTPGQGNTEAFF. This chain connects TRBV7-9 to TRBJ1-1, with 9 bases aligning to TRBD1. CDR1 and CDR2 (germline): SEHNR, FQNEAQ (reference sequence). Trimming took 5 bases from V and 1 from J; bases not matched to a gene: 5. This CDR3 comprises 15 residues.

At least ten counts were recorded for this clonotype. This chain links TRBV7-9 with TRBJ1-1, with TRBD1 identical over 7 bases. Germline CDR1 is SEHNR and CDR2 is FQNEAQ (reference sequence). V lost 6 bases and J lost 7; bases outside the gene matches: 8. CDR3 length: 13 amino acids. The CDR3, as DNA: TGTGCCAGCAGTAAGACAGGGAGCGGTGAAGCTTTCTTT. Protein sequence: CASSKTGSGEAFF.

Many counts were recorded for this clonotype. This chain connects TRBV5-1 to TRBJ1-2, with D perhaps matching TRBD1 (5 bases). This CDR3 spans 14 amino acids. Germline loops: CDR1 SGHRS, CDR2 YFSETQ. Trimming took 2 bases from V and 8 from J, leaving 16 bases between them. CDR3 region: CASSLEPGFRGYTF. In nucleotides, the CDR3 is TGCGCCAGCAGCTTAGAACCAGGGTTCCGGGGCTACACCTTC.

In this sample, this clonotype turned up many times. The V and J genes are TRBV20-1 and TRBJ2-1; D call uncertain. CDR1 is DFQATT and CDR2 is SNEGSKA in the germline V gene (reference sequence). Trimming cost V 6 bases and J 2 bases, with 8 bases left between them. This CDR3 is built from 12 residues. This chain's CDR3 is CSAAQPYNEQFF. CDR3 bases: TGCAGTGCAGCCCAGCCCTACAATGAGCAGTTCTTC.

This clonotype was observed at least ten times. The V call is TRBV5-1, the J call TRBJ2-1; D is perhaps TRBD2 (6 bases). The CDR3 totals 15 residues. Germline values: CDR1 SGHRS, CDR2 YFSETQ. Trimming took 4 bases from V and 6 from J, leaving 17 bases between them. CDR3 sequence reads: CASSPGLSYRNEQFF. The CDR3 DNA reads as TGCGCCAGCAGCCCGGGACTCAGCTATCGCAATGAGCAGTTCTTC.

This clonotype has at least ten counts. CDR3 loop: CASSFGQPNTEAFF. CDR3 nucleotides: TGTGCCAGCAGTTTTGGGCAGCCGAACACTGAAGCTTTCTTT. V usage is TRBV12-3 or TRBV12-4 and J usage is TRBJ1-1; D remains ambiguous. The V end lost 3 bases, the J end lost 1 base, and 9 bases lay between the germline ends. CDR3 length equals 14 residues.

This clonotype occurred a few times. The chain recombines TRBV12-3 or TRBV12-4 with TRBJ2-6, with D possibly being TRBD2 (5 bases). Trimming stripped 3 bases from V and 2 bases from J, with 17 bases between. CDR3 length: 18 residues. The CDR3 reads CASSFPGPGWTGANVLTF. In nucleotides, the CDR3 is TGTGCCAGCAGTTTTCCTGGCCCGGGGTGGACTGGGGCCAACGTCCTGACTTTC.

This clonotype turned up a few times. The genes are TRBV7-2 and TRBJ2-2; 7 bases match TRBD2. Unmatched junction bases numbered 8, after V lost 5 bases and J lost 2 bases. The CDR3 is made up of 16 amino acids. CDR1 is SGHTA, CDR2 FQGNSA, per germline. CDR3 protein: CASSPWGLSNTGELFF. The CDR3 DNA is TGTGCCAGCAGCCCGTGGGGACTATCCAACACCGGGGAGCTGTTTTTT. Drawing the rest from reference TRBV7-2 and TRBJ2-2, the complete variable domain is GAGVSQSPSNKVTEKGKDVELRCDPISGHTALYWYRQSLGQGLEFLIYFQGNSAPDKSGLPSDRFSAERTGGSVSTLTIQRTQQEDSAVYLCASSPWGLSNTGELFFGEGSRLTVL.

This clonotype was counted ten times or more. The chain employs TRBV27 and TRBJ2-3; 12 bases match TRBD2. Trimming took 4 bases from V and 4 from J; bases not matched to a gene: 12. CDR1 and CDR2 (germline): MNHEY, SMNVEV (reference sequence). There are 18 residues in the CDR3. Here the CDR3 reads CASSSTPWTSGNSDTQYF. CDR3 nucleotide sequence: TGTGCCAGCAGTTCTACCCCCTGGACTAGCGGGAACTCAGATACGCAGTATTTT.

This clonotype was seen more than once but under ten times. The chain joins TRBV3-1 to TRBJ1-1; TRBD1 is a possible D gene (5 bases). Germline V lookup: CDR1 LGHDT, CDR2 YNNKEL (reference sequence). The V end lost 1 base, the J end lost 2 bases, and 14 bases lay between the germline ends. The CDR3 extends over 16 amino acids. CDR3 nucleotides: TGTGCCAGCAGCCAAGTACTAATTGGGACCAACACTGAAGCTTTCTTT. The encoded protein is CASSQVLIGTNTEAFF.